The T cell receptor beta chain described here comes from a study of blood T cell repertoires in COVID-19. Overall study context: Sites across the United States, Italy and Spain contributed samples from acute and convalescent COVID-19. The analysed material was cDNA or gDNA that came from T cells, B-cell-depleted T cells, or PBMCs.

This CDR3 contains 16 residues. The trim removed 3 bases at V and 6 bases at J, leaving 9 bases unmatched. Germline V gene data show CDR1 as KGHSH and CDR2 as LQKENI. As processed by the authors: Scientists estimated how many nucleated cells there were by amplifying reference gene primers. This table comes from immunoSEQ multiplex PCR, and its TCRdb copy is limited to in-frame clones, with some not included. V, J and clone size were drawn from that table, and D and trimming were deduced from the DNA. Of approximately 250,000 clones in the sample, over 65% were seen once. This sequence joins TRBV18 and TRBJ1-1; 11 positions agree with TRBD1. This TCR was recovered from a man in his 60s who had recovered from COVID-19. Sequencing used peripheral blood. In nucleotides, the CDR3 is TGTGCCAGCTCACCGGACAGGGGGCGGTCTGGCCCTGAAGCTTTCTTT. Translated: CASSPDRGRSGPEAFF.